These T cell receptor beta chains were read from a single sample in a study of cytomegalovirus exposure and HLA in healthy donors. The method was immunoSEQ multiplex PCR; TCRdb's version includes in-frame clones alone and lacks a portion of them. The sample comprises some 180,000 clones, around 80% of which are singletons, and approximately 4.4% rests with the top ten. Material: PBMCs. Receptor source: a woman in her thirties in good health and CMV-seropositive. Each CDR3 is given with its conserved first and last residue. A D gene is named only where the DNA matches it firmly. Some rows have no size entry. The others give once, few or many, or a class for an expanded clone.

V	size	D	J	CDR3	DNA
TRBV6-1	few	-	TRBJ1-2	CASSELPGTPNYGYTF	TGTGCCAGCAGTGAACTCCCCGGGACACCGAACTATGGCTACACCTTC
TRBV19	-	-	TRBJ1-1	CASSMLRNTEAFF	TGTGCCAGTAGTATGCTAAGGAACACTGAAGCTTTCTTT
TRBV7-6	-	TRBD2	TRBJ2-5	CASSELTSRETQYF	TGTGCCAGCAGCGAACTGACTAGCAGGGAGACCCAGTACTTC
TRBV7-2	-	TRBD2	TRBJ2-2	CGERENTGELFF	TGTGGGGAGCGGGAAAACACCGGGGAGCTGTTTTTT
TRBV6-1	-	-	TRBJ1-3	CASSDYFRSGNTIYF	TGTGCCAGCAGTGATTACTTTCGCTCTGGAAACACCATATATTTT
TRBV9	-	TRBD2	TRBJ2-5	CASSPRGGAGAETQYF	TGTGCCAGCAGCCCCCGGGGGGGAGCGGGAGCGGAGACCCAGTACTTC
TRBV11-2	-	TRBD2	TRBJ2-7	CASSYPGGAYEQYF	TGTGCCAGCAGCTACCCCGGGGGGGCCTACGAGCAGTACTTC
TRBV20-1	-	-	TRBJ2-7	CSARDSYEQYF	TGCAGTGCGCGGGACAGCTACGAGCAGTACTTC
TRBV6-5	-	TRBD2	TRBJ2-7	CASSYLGLAGVEQYF	TGTGCCAGCAGTTACTTGGGACTAGCGGGAGTCGAGCAGTACTTC
TRBV29-1	-	-	TRBJ1-2	CSVEVWQGNYGYTF	TGCAGCGTTGAAGTATGGCAGGGGAACTATGGCTACACCTTC
TRBV19	-	-	TRBJ1-2	CASSMRREVGYTF	TGTGCCAGTAGTATGAGACGGGAAGTCGGCTACACCTTC
TRBV9	-	-	TRBJ2-1	CASSVAAGPDEQFF	TGTGCCAGCAGCGTAGCTGCGGGCCCCGATGAGCAGTTCTTC
TRBV11-2	-	TRBD2	TRBJ2-3	CASSSTSGGRTDTQYF	TGTGCCAGCAGCTCTACTAGCGGGGGAAGGACAGATACGCAGTATTTT
TRBV10-3	once	TRBD1	TRBJ2-6	CAISDGQGSGANVLTF	TGTGCCATCAGTGACGGACAGGGCTCCGGGGCCAACGTCCTGACTTTC
TRBV5-4	-	TRBD1	TRBJ1-1	CASSSPRDRGTEAFF	TGTGCCAGCAGCTCTCCCCGGGACAGGGGCACTGAAGCTTTCTTT
TRBV19	-	TRBD1	TRBJ1-1	CASSLRDSLNTEAFF	TGTGCCAGTAGTCTCCGGGACAGTTTGAACACTGAAGCTTTCTTT
TRBV27	-	-	TRBJ1-4	CASTLRAGHEKLFF	TGTGCCAGCACTTTACGAGCAGGGCACGAAAAACTGTTTTTT
TRBV7-2	few	-	TRBJ1-6	CASSLWAGVGGNGPPLHF	TGTGCCAGCAGCTTATGGGCCGGGGTTGGGGGGAACGGGCCACCCCTCCACTTT
TRBV11-2	-	-	TRBJ1-1	CASSLAWYRDTEAFF	TGTGCCAGCAGCTTAGCGTGGTACCGGGATACTGAAGCTTTCTTT
TRBV19	-	TRBD1	TRBJ2-7	CASSIRTGGEQYF	TGTGCCAGTAGTATAAGGACAGGGGGCGAGCAGTACTTC
TRBV6-5	few	-	TRBJ1-3	CASSYSTGNTIYF	TGTGCCAGCAGTTATTCGACAGGAAACACCATATATTTT
TRBV5-1	-	-	TRBJ1-3	CASSLESGNTIYF	TGCGCCAGCAGCCTAGAATCTGGAAACACCATATATTTT
TRBV7-9	-	-	TRBJ1-2	CASSLDLSSLYGYTF	TGTGCCAGCAGCTTAGATCTGAGTTCACTCTATGGCTACACCTTC
TRBV10-3	-	TRBD1	TRBJ2-6	CAIRTGDGGANVLTF	TGTGCCATTAGGACAGGGGATGGCGGGGCCAACGTCCTGACTTTC
TRBV4-3	-	TRBD1	TRBJ1-6	CASSQGTGSSYNSPLHF	TGCGCCAGCAGCCAGGGGACAGGGAGCTCCTATAATTCACCCCTCCACTTT
TRBV5-3	once	TRBD1	TRBJ1-2	CARSLAPSEGAMGYGYTF	TGTGCCAGAAGCTTGGCCCCGTCGGAGGGGGCAATGGGGTATGGCTACACCTTC
TRBV11-2	-	TRBD1	TRBJ2-3	CASKTGGPDTQYF	TGTGCCAGCAAAACAGGGGGCCCAGATACGCAGTATTTT
TRBV10-2	-	-	TRBJ1-1	CASIDRMRNTEAFF	TGCGCCAGCATCGACAGAATGAGGAACACTGAAGCTTTCTTT
TRBV7-8	-	-	TRBJ2-7	CASSLAPDGLSYEQYF	TGTGCCAGCAGCTTAGCCCCCGACGGACTCTCCTACGAGCAGTACTTC
TRBV5-6	-	-	TRBJ2-5	CASRASGGETQYF	TGTGCCAGCAGAGCCTCAGGGGGGGAGACCCAGTACTTC
TRBV10-2	once	-	TRBJ2-7	CASSEHQGTEQYF	TGCGCCAGCAGTGAACACCAGGGTACCGAGCAGTACTTC
TRBV6-5	few	TRBD1	TRBJ2-7	CAIGTGGSDEQYF	TGTGCCATCGGGACAGGGGGTTCCGACGAGCAGTACTTC
TRBV5-1	once	-	TRBJ1-5	CASRSLGGVQPQHF	TGCGCCAGCAGGAGTCTTGGGGGCGTCCAGCCCCAGCATTTT
TRBV5-4	-	-	TRBJ1-2	CASSLGGGYNYGYTF	TGTGCCAGCAGCTTGGGTGGAGGATATAACTATGGCTACACCTTC
TRBV6-1	-	-	TRBJ2-3	CASSEEQNTDTQYF	TGTGCCAGCAGTGAAGAACAGAACACAGATACGCAGTATTTT
TRBV2	-	TRBD1	TRBJ2-7	CASSEGRRTGIYEQYF	TGTGCCAGCAGTGAAGGTCGTAGGACAGGGATCTACGAGCAGTACTTC
TRBV10-3	few	-	TRBJ2-7	CAIRASLANEQYF	TGTGCCATCAGGGCCTCGCTAGCCAACGAGCAGTACTTC
TRBV18	-	-	TRBJ2-7	CASSPLDNYEQYF	TGTGCCAGCTCACCACTGGACAACTACGAGCAGTACTTC
TRBV11-3	-	TRBD1	TRBJ2-7	CASSFGSTGYEQYF	TGTGCCAGCAGCTTTGGATCGACAGGGTACGAGCAGTACTTC
TRBV18	-	TRBD2	TRBJ2-1	CASNSPTTSGRHEQFF	TGTGCCAGCAACTCCCCGACGACTAGCGGGAGACATGAGCAGTTCTTC
TRBV30	-	TRBD1	TRBJ1-3	CAWNVESRTGYSGNTIYF	TGTGCCTGGAACGTTGAATCCAGGACAGGGTACTCTGGAAACACCATATATTTT
TRBV5-6	-	-	TRBJ1-1	CASSLEVGGWNTEAFF	TGTGCCAGCAGCTTGGAAGTGGGAGGGTGGAACACTGAAGCTTTCTTT
TRBV18	-	TRBD2	TRBJ2-7	CASSPGGEGEQYF	TGTGCCAGCTCACCAGGGGGGGAAGGCGAGCAGTACTTC
TRBV5-1	-	TRBD2	TRBJ2-1	CASRLAGVPNEQFF	TGCGCCAGCAGACTAGCGGGAGTCCCCAATGAGCAGTTCTTC